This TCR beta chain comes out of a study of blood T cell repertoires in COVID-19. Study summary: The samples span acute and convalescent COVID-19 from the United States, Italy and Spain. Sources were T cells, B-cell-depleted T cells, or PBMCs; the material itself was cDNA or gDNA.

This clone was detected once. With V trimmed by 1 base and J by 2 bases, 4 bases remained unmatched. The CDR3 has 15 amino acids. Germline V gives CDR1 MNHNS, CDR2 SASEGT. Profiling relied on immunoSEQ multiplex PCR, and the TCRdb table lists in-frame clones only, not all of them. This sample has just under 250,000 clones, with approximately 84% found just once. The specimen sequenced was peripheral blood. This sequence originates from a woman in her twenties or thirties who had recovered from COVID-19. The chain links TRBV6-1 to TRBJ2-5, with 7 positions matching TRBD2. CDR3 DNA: TGTGCCAGCAGTGAAGGAGCGGGGACTCAAGAGACCCAGTACTTC. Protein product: CASSEGAGTQETQYF.